The present T cell receptor beta chain was sequenced within a study of blood T cell repertoires in COVID-19. Sequencing used immunoSEQ multiplex PCR; TCRdb keeps in-frame clones, though not all of them. The sample has a few hundred thousand clones, about 87% seen once. The CDR3 has 15 amino acids. The V gene's germline CDR1 is SEHNR and CDR2 FQNEAQ (reference sequence). The V segment lost 1 base and the J segment 4 bases; nucleotides outside the gene matches: 5. The source material was peripheral blood. The source of this sequence is a woman in her sixties or seventies with active or convalescent COVID-19. This chain connects TRBV7-9 to TRBJ1-1, with 8 bases aligning to TRBD1. CDR3 nucleotide sequence: TGTGCCAGCAGCTTAGATGGACAGGGAGCCACTGAAGCTTTCTTT. Amino acid sequence: CASSLDGQGATEAFF.